These 23 T cell receptor beta chains originate from one sample sequenced in a study of response to subunit inactivated influenza vaccine. TCRdb re-derived calls from the RT-PCR reads in MiXCR, one entry per CDR3 protein. Altogether 300,000 to 350,000 distinct CDR3 sequences are present, just over 20% being singletons, with the ten largest covering roughly 10%. The sample was PBMCs from blood, taken about 20 months after vaccination. The receptor set was obtained from a man aged 50-75 years who received an inactivated influenza vaccine.

The chain links TRBV7-2 to TRBJ2-2, with TRBD1 identical over 10 bases. The CDR3 sequence is 15 residues long. Germline V gives CDR1 SGHTA, CDR2 FQGNSA. V shed 5 bases, J shed 6 bases, and the junction held 6 bases outside the gene matches. This chain's CDR3 is CASSPRQGAAGELFF. The DNA of the CDR3 is TGTGCCAGCAGCCCAAGACAGGGGGCGGCCGGGGAGCTGTTTTTT.

The chain combines TRBV11-1 with TRBJ2-1; 9 bases map to TRBD1. The CDR3 is 16 amino acids. Unmatched junction bases numbered 14, after V lost 6 bases and J lost 8 bases. Germline CDR1 SGHAT, CDR2 FQDESV (reference sequence). The CDR3 is CASRTGTGYSLHEQFF. The CDR3 bases are TGTGCCAGCAGAACCGGGACAGGGTATTCTCTACATGAGCAGTTCTTC.

In its sample, this clonotype was seen a few times. The chain has TRBV9 and TRBJ2-7; the match to TRBD1 covers 7 bases. This CDR3 spans 15 amino acids. The junction had 12 bases not matched to a gene; V was cut back by 4 bases and J by 5 bases. Germline V gene sequence: CDR1 SGDLS, CDR2 YYNGEE. The CDR3 coding sequence is TGTGCCAGCAGCCTCCGACAGGGTTCAGCCCACGAGCAGTACTTC. Translated: CASSLRQGSAHEQYF.

This clonotype was detected only a few times. The chain carries TRBV7-2 and TRBJ1-3; D remains ambiguous. The length of the CDR3 is 15 residues. V lost 3 bases to trimming and J lost 2 bases, with 11 bases between them. Per germline, CDR1 SGHTA and CDR2 FQGNSA. The CDR3 here is CASSFAPGTGNTIYF. CDR3 coding DNA: TGTGCCAGCAGCTTTGCTCCAGGAACTGGAAACACCATATATTTT.

This clonotype occurred a few times. The rearrangement uses TRBV30 and TRBJ1-5, with D hard to call. Trimming took off 4 bases at V and 2 bases at J, with 12 bases between the two ends. The germline gives CDR1 GTSNPN, CDR2 SVGIG (reference sequence). The CDR3 has 14 amino acids. CDR3 DNA: TGTGCCTGGAATCCCTTAGGCGGCAATCAGCCCCAGCATTTT. Translation gives CAWNPLGGNQPQHF.

V usage is TRBV4-3 and J usage is TRBJ1-6; TRBD1 matches at 8 bases. Germline values: CDR1 LGHNA, CDR2 YSLEER. Unmatched junction bases numbered 11, after V lost 0 bases and J lost 7 bases. CDR3 length: 18 residues. The CDR3 DNA is TGCGCCAGCAGCCAAGAGATTGGACAGGGTTTGAGGAATTCACCCCTCCACTTT. Protein sequence: CASSQEIGQGLRNSPLHF.

The chain is built from TRBV28 and TRBJ1-2; 7 bases align to TRBD1. The CDR3 loop spans 14 amino acids. Trimming cost V 2 bases and J 8 bases; bases outside gene matches: 8. CDR1 is MDHEN, CDR2 SYDVKM, per germline. In DNA, the CDR3 is TGTGCCAGCAGTTTAGGGACAGCTCTCGGCGGCTACACCTTC. Translating it yields CASSLGTALGGYTF.

Worth noting for this clonotype: At one boundary the junction diverges from the germline segment, which might be a read error. J is TRBJ2-1 and V is TRBV28, with TRBD2 matching 9 bases. Germline V lookup: CDR1 MDHEN, CDR2 SYDVKM. This CDR3 is built from 13 residues. In nucleotides, the CDR3 is TGTGCCAGCAGTTCCTCAGCGGGAGGTGGGTTGGTCTTC. Its protein product is CASSSSAGGGLVF. The variable domain in full, completed from reference TRBV28 and TRBJ2-1, reads DVKVTQSSRYLVKRTGEKVFLECVQDMDHENMFWYRQDPGLGLRLIYFSYDVKMKEKGDIPEGYSVSREKKERFSLILESASTNQTSMYLCASSSSAGGGLVFGPGTRLTVL.

The chain combines TRBV19 with TRBJ2-2; D not resolved. This CDR3 comprises 14 residues. Trimming took 9 bases from V and 7 from J, leaving 18 bases between them. The germline V gene has CDR1 LNHDA and CDR2 SQIVND (reference sequence). Here the CDR3 reads CASQRAVWVGELFF. The CDR3, as DNA: TGTGCCAGCCAACGGGCAGTGTGGGTCGGGGAGCTGTTTTTT.

The V and J genes are TRBV7-9 and TRBJ1-6; the D is unclear. V dropped 0 bases and J dropped 11 bases, with 11 bases sitting between them. The CDR3 length is 14 residues. Per the germline V gene, CDR1 is SEHNR and CDR2 is FQNEAQ (reference sequence). The CDR3 here is CASSLAGLRPPLHF. Here the CDR3 DNA reads TGTGCCAGCAGCTTAGCTGGGTTGAGGCCACCCCTCCACTTT.

This chain connects TRBV19 to TRBJ1-5, with D perhaps matching TRBD1 (5 bases). This CDR3 has 15 residues. The ends were cut back, 5 bases at V and 7 bases at J, with 18 bases in the middle. Germline lookup yields CDR1 LNHDA and CDR2 SQIVND (reference sequence). CDR3 protein: CASSVKGHRQQPQHF. Here the CDR3 DNA reads TGTGCCAGTAGTGTAAAAGGACACCGACAACAGCCCCAGCATTTT. The whole variable domain, filled in from reference TRBV19 and TRBJ1-5, reads DGGITQSPKYLFRKEGQNVTLSCEQNLNHDAMYWYRQDPGQGLRLIYYSQIVNDFQKGDIAEGYSVSREKKESFPLTVTSAQKNPTAFYLCASSVKGHRQQPQHFGDGTRLSIL.

V is TRBV7-2 and J is TRBJ2-5; 7 nucleotides align to TRBD1. Germline values: CDR1 SGHTA, CDR2 FQGNSA. Trimming took 5 bases from V and 9 from J; bases not matched to a gene: 12. The CDR3 totals 14 residues. The CDR3 nucleotides are TGTGCCAGCAGCCAGAGGGACAGCCTTCAACCCCAGTACTTC. The encoded protein is CASSQRDSLQPQYF.

This clonotype was counted only a few times. The CDR3 nucleotides are TGTGCCAGCAGCCCTACAGGGGCCACCGGGGAGCTGTTTTTT. Translated, it gives CASSPTGATGELFF. The rearrangement links TRBV7-2 to TRBJ2-2; 7 bases match TRBD1. Trimming at V came to 5 bases and at J to 4 bases, leaving 4 bases not matched to a gene. Looked up from germline, CDR1 is SGHTA and CDR2 is FQGNSA. This CDR3 region has 14 residues.

This clonotype was found a few times. J is TRBJ2-7 and V is TRBV7-9, with TRBD2 matching 10 bases. The CDR3 is 15 residues long. Trimming removed 3 bases from V and 5 bases from J; junction bases left unmatched: 7. CDR1 is SEHNR and CDR2 is FQNEAQ in the germline V gene (reference sequence). The CDR3 sequence: CASSFASGSVNEQYF. CDR3 sequence (DNA): TGTGCCAGCAGCTTCGCTAGCGGGAGCGTCAACGAGCAGTACTTC.

The rearrangement links TRBV24-1 to TRBJ2-5; possible D gene TRBD1, 6 bases. The CDR3 length is 13 residues. Trimming took off 4 bases at V and 3 bases at J, with 8 bases between the two ends. Germline V gene sequence: CDR1 KGHDR, CDR2 SFDVKD. DNA for the CDR3: TGTGCCACCAGTGAGGCAGGGGAAGAGACCCAGTACTTC. Translation gives CATSEAGEETQYF.

This clonotype was seen at least ten times. This chain links TRBV7-2 with TRBJ2-3; no clear D. Germline CDR1 reads SGHTA; CDR2 reads FQGNSA. The CDR3 is 13 amino acids. V was cut by 1 base and J by 5 bases, with 7 bases left in between. CDR3 amino acids: CASSLVVEDTQYF. The CDR3 nucleotides read TGTGCCAGCAGCTTAGTAGTTGAAGATACGCAGTATTTT.

In its sample, this clonotype was seen once. V gene TRBV10-3 combines with J gene TRBJ2-7, with 9 bases lining up with TRBD1. Germline CDR1 ENHRY, CDR2 SYGVKD. The trim removed 3 bases at V and 3 bases at J, leaving 6 bases unmatched. There are 15 residues in the CDR3. The CDR3 loop is CAISDPGQGFYEQYF. For the CDR3, the DNA is TGTGCCATCAGTGACCCGGGACAGGGTTTCTACGAGCAGTACTTC.

This clonotype was observed a few times. The chain carries TRBV30 and TRBJ1-5, with 9 bases matching TRBD1. Looked up from germline, CDR1 is GTSNPN and CDR2 is SVGIG (reference sequence). The V gene end was trimmed by 1 base and the J gene end by 4 bases; junction bases not matched to a gene: 2. The CDR3 is made up of 14 amino acids. Written as DNA, the CDR3 is TGTGCCTGGAGTGGAGGACAGGGGAATCAGCCCCAGCATTTT. Its protein is CAWSGGQGNQPQHF.

A few counts support this clonotype. V usage is TRBV4-1 and J usage is TRBJ1-1; D gene uncertain. Germline values: CDR1 MGHRA, CDR2 YSYEKL. V gave up 4 bases and J gave up 0 bases, with 12 bases separating them. The CDR3 has 15 residues. DNA for the CDR3: TGCGCCAGCAGCCCGGGGTCGTCCGTGAACACTGAAGCTTTCTTT. Its translation: CASSPGSSVNTEAFF.

Only a few counts were recorded for this clonotype. The J gene is TRBJ1-2, the V gene TRBV20-1, with D hard to call. The V and J ends lost 0 bases and 4 bases respectively, with 18 bases between them. CDR1 is DFQATT, CDR2 SNEGSKA, per germline (reference sequence). The CDR3 sequence is 16 residues long. CDR3 residues: CSARDLREVDSYGYTF. The CDR3 DNA is TGCAGTGCTAGAGATCTTCGGGAAGTGGACTCCTATGGCTACACCTTC.

The table lists this clonotype with a few counts. The J gene is TRBJ1-5, the V gene TRBV7-9; the D is unclear. Germline CDR1 is SEHNR and CDR2 is FQNEAQ (reference sequence). This CDR3 has 12 residues. Trimming left V 6 bases short and J 0 bases short, with 3 bases between. Written as DNA, the CDR3 is TGTGCCAGCAGTAATAGCAATCAGCCCCAGCATTTT. It encodes CASSNSNQPQHF.

This clonotype was counted a few times. The chain is built from TRBV10-3 and TRBJ1-6, with no clear D. Trimming pared 3 bases from V and 4 bases from J, leaving 7 bases between. This CDR3 contains 14 residues. Germline loops: CDR1 ENHRY, CDR2 SYGVKD. CDR3 sequence reads: CAISDNRYNSPLHF. Written as DNA, the CDR3 is TGTGCCATCAGTGACAACAGATATAATTCACCCCTCCACTTT.

The rearrangement uses TRBV20-1 and TRBJ2-7; D is unresolved. The CDR3 sequence is 12 residues long. Germline loops: CDR1 DFQATT, CDR2 SNEGSKA (reference sequence). The V end was cut by 0 bases, the J end by 5 bases, with 8 bases between. CDR3 in amino acids: CSARDIRDEQYF. CDR3 DNA: TGCAGTGCTAGAGATATAAGGGACGAGCAGTACTTC.